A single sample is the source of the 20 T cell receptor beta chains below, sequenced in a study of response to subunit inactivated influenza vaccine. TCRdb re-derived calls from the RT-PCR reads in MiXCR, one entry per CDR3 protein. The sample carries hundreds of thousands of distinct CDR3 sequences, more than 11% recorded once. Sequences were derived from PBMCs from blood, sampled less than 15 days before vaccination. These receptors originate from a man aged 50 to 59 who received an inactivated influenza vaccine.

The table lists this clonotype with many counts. CDR3 nucleotide sequence: TGTGCCAGCAGCTCTCGGGGGGCGCCGAACACTGAAGCTTTCTTT. Its protein is CASSSRGAPNTEAFF. J is TRBJ1-1 and V is TRBV11-2, with D maybe TRBD1 (6 bases). This CDR3 is 15 amino acids long. The germline gives CDR1 SGHAT, CDR2 FQNNGV. V dropped 4 bases and J dropped 1 base, with 13 bases sitting between them.

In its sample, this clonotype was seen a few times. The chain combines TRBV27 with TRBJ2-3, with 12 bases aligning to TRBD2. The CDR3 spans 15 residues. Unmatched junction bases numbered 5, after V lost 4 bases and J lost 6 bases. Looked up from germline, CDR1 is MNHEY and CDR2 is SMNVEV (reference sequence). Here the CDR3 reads CASSSTSGRRDTQYF. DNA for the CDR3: TGTGCCAGCAGTTCAACTAGCGGGAGGAGGGATACGCAGTATTTT.

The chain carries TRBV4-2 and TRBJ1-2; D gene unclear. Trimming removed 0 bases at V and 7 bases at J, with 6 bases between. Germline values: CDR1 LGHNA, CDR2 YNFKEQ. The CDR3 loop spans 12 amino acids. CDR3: CASSQDFTGYTF. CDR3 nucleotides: TGTGCCAGCAGCCAAGATTTTACTGGCTACACCTTC.

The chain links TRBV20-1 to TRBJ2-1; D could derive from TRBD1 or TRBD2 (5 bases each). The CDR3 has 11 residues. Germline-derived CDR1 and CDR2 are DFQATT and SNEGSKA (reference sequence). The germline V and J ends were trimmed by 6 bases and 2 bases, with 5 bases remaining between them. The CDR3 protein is CSAGPYNEQFF. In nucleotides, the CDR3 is TGCAGTGCGGGACCCTACAATGAGCAGTTCTTC.

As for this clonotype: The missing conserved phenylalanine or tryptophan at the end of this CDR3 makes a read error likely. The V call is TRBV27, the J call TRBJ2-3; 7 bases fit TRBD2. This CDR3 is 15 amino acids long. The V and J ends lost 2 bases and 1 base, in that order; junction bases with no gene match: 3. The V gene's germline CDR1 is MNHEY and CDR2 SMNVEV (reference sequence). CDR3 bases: TGTGCCAGCAGTTTACGCGGGAGTCGCACAGATACGCAGTATTTA. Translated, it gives CASSLRGSRTDTQYL.

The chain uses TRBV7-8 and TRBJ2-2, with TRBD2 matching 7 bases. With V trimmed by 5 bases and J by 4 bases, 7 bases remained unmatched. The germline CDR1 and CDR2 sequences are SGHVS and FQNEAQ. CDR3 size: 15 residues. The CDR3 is CASSPRGGITGELFF. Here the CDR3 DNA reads TGTGCCAGCAGCCCGAGGGGAGGGATCACCGGGGAGCTGTTTTTT.

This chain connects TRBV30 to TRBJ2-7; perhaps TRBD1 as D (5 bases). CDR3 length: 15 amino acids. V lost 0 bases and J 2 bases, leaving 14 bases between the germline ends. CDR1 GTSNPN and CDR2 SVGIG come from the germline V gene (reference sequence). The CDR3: CAWSVQQDKAYEQYF. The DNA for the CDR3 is TGTGCCTGGAGTGTTCAACAGGACAAAGCCTACGAGCAGTACTTC.

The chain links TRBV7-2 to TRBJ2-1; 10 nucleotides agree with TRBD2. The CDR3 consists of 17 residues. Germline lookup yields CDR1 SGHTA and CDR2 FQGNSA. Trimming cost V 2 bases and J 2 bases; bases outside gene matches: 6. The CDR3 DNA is TGTGCCAGCAGCTTATGGCCTAGCGGGAGCACCTACAATGAGCAGTTCTTC. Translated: CASSLWPSGSTYNEQFF.

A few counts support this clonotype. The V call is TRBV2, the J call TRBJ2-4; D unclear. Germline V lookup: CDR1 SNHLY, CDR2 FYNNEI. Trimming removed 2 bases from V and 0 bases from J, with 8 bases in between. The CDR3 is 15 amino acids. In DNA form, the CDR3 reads TGTGCCAGCAGTGAAACAGAACTAGCCAAAAACATTCAGTACTTC. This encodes CASSETELAKNIQYF.

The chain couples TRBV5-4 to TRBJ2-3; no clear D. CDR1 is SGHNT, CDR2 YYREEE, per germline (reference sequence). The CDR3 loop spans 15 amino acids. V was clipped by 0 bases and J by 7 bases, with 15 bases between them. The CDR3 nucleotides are TGTGCCAGCAGCTTGGATGGGGTAAACAAGCATACGCAGTATTTT. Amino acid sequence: CASSLDGVNKHTQYF. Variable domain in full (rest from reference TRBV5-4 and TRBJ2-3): ETGVTQSPTHLIKTRGQQVTLRCSSQSGHNTVSWYQQALGQGPQFIFQYYREEENGRGNFPPRFSGLQFPNYSSELNVNALELDDSALYLCASSLDGVNKHTQYFGPGTRLTVL.

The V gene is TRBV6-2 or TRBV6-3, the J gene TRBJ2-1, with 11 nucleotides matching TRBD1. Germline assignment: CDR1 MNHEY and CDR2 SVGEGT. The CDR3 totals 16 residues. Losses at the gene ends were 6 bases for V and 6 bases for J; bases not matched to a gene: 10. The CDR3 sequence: CASRPWGTGGINEQFF. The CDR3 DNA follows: TGTGCCAGCAGACCCTGGGGGACAGGGGGTATCAATGAGCAGTTCTTC.

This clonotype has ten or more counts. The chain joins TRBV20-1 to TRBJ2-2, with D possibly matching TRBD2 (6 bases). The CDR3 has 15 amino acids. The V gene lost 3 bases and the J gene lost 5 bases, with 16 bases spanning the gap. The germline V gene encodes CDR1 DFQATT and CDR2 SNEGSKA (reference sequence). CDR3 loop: CSASGAEGGTGELFF. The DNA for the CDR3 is TGCAGTGCTAGTGGAGCGGAAGGAGGGACCGGGGAGCTGTTTTTT.

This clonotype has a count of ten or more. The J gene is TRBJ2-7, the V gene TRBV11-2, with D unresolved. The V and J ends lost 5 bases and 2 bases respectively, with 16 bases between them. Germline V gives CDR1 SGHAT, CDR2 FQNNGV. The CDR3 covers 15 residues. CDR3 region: CASSPVKVLTYEQYF. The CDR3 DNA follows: TGTGCCAGCAGCCCCGTTAAGGTCTTGACCTACGAGCAGTACTTC.

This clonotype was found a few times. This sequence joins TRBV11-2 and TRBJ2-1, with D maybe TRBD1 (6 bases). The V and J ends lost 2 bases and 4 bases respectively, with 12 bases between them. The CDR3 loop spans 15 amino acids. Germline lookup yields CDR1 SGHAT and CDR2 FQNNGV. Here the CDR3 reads CASSLLTRGYNEQFF. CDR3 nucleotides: TGTGCCAGCAGCTTACTTACCAGGGGATACAATGAGCAGTTCTTC.

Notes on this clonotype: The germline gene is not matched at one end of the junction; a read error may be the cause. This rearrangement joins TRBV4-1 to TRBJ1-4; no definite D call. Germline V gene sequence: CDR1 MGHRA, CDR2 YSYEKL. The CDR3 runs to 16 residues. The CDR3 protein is CASSRVVVPTNEKLVF. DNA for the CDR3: TGCGCCAGCAGCCGAGTTGTCGTCCCAACTAATGAAAAACTGGTTTTT.

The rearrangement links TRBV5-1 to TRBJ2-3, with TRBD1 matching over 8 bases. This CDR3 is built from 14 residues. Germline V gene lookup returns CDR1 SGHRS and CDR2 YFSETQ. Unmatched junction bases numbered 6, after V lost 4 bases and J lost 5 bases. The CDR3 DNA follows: TGCGCCAGCAGCCCACAGGGGGTCAGAGATACGCAGTATTTT. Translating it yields CASSPQGVRDTQYF.

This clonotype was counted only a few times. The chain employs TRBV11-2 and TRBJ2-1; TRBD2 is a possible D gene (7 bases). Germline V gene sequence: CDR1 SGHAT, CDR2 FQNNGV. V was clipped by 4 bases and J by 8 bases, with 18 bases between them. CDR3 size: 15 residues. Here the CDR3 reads CASSYFPGEGDEQFF. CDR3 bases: TGTGCCAGCAGCTACTTTCCGGGGGAGGGGGATGAGCAGTTCTTC.

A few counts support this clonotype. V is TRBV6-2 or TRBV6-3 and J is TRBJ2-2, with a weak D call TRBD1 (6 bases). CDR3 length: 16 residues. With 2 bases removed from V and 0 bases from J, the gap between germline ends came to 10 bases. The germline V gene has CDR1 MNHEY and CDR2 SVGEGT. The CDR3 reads CASSYGWTANTGELFF. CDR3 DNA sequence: TGTGCCAGCAGTTACGGGTGGACAGCGAACACCGGGGAGCTGTTTTTT.

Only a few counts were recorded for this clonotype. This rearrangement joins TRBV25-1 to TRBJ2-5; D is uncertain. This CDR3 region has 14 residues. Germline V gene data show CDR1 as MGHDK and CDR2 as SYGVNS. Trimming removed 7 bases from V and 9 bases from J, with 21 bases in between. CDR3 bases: TGTGCCAGCATTCCCGTTAGTGGCGGTGGGGCCCAGTACTTC. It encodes CASIPVSGGGAQYF.

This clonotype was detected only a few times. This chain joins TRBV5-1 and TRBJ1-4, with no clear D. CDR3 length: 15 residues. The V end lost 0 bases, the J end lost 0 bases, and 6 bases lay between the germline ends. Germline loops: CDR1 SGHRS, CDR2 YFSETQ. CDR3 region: CASSLGVATNEKLFF. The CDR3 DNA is TGCGCCAGCAGCTTGGGGGTAGCAACTAATGAAAAACTGTTTTTT.